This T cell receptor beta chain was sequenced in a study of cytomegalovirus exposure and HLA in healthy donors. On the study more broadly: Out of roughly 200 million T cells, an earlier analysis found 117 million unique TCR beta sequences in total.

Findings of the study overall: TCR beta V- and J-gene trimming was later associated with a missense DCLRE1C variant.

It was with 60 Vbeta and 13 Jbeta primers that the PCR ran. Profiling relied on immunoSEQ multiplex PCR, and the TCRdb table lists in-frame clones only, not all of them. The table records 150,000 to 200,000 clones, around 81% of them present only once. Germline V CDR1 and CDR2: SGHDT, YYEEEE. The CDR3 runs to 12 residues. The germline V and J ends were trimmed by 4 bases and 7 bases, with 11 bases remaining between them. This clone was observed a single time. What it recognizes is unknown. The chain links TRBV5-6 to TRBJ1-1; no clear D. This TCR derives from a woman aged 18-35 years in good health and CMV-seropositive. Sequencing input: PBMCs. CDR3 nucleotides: TGTGCCAGCAGCGACACCGGGGTTGAAGCTTTCTTT. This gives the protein CASSDTGVEAFF. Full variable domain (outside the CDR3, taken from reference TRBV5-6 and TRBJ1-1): DAGVTQSPTHLIKTRGQQVTLRCSPKSGHDTVSWYQQALGQGPQFIFQYYEEEERQRGNFPDRFSGHQFPNYSSELNVNALLLGDSALYLCASSDTGVEAFFGQGTRLTVV.